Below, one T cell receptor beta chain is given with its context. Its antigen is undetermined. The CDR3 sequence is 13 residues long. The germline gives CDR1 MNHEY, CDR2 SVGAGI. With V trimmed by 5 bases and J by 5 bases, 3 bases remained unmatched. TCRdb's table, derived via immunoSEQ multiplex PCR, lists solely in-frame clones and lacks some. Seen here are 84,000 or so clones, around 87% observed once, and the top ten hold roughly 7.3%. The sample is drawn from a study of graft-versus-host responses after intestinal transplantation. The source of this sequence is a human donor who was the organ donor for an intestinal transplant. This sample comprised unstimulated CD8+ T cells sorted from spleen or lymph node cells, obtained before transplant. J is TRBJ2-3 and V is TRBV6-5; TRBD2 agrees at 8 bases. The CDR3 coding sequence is TGTGCCAGCAGTCGTAGCGGGGTAGATACGCAGTATTTT. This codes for CASSRSGVDTQYF.